The rows below give T cell receptor beta chains drawn from one sample of a study of blood T cell repertoires in COVID-19. Sequencing used immunoSEQ multiplex PCR; TCRdb keeps in-frame clones, though not all of them. Among 200,000 to 250,000 clones listed, approximately 78% were seen once. Sequenced: peripheral blood. These receptors originate from a woman aged 18-29 years with acute or convalescent COVID-19. CDR3s include the opening cysteine and the closing phenylalanine or tryptophan. The order of the fields is V gene, J gene, clone size, D gene, CDR3 protein, CDR3 DNA. The D gene is left open where the match is weak. Clone size, where shown, is once, few, many, or a class for clones that have expanded.

TRBV5-4	TRBJ2-7	few	.	CASSLGGRASYEQYF	TGTGCCAGCAGCTTGGGCGGGCGGGCCTCCTACGAGCAGTACTTC
TRBV5-1	TRBJ1-2	few	.	CASSLAVTGYGYTF	TGCGCCAGCAGCTTGGCCGTTACAGGGTACGGCTACACCTTC
TRBV6-5	TRBJ1-2	.	.	CASCGTGYRGYTF	TGTGCCAGCTGCGGGACGGGATATCGTGGCTACACCTTC
TRBV12-3/TRBV12-4	TRBJ2-1	.	.	CASSLSGNEQFF	TGTGCCAGCAGTTTATCAGGCAATGAGCAGTTCTTC
TRBV7-8	TRBJ2-7	.	TRBD1	CASSEGPTGVYEQYF	TGTGCCAGCAGCGAAGGACCCACAGGGGTGTACGAGCAGTACTTC
TRBV11-2	TRBJ2-3	few	.	CASSFSSTSTDTQYF	TGTGCCAGCAGCTTCTCATCGACTAGCACAGATACGCAGTATTTT
TRBV19	TRBJ1-4	.	.	CASSRQVLNEKLFF	TGTGCCAGTAGCAGACAGGTCCTTAATGAAAAACTGTTTTTT
TRBV5-4	TRBJ2-1	.	TRBD2	CASSHQASSGRAYNEQFF	TGTGCCAGCAGCCACCAAGCCTCTAGCGGGAGGGCCTACAATGAGCAGTTCTTC
TRBV6-2/TRBV6-3	TRBJ1-2	.	.	CASSYRGQDGYTF	TGTGCCAGCAGTTACAGGGGACAAGATGGCTACACCTTC
TRBV6-6	TRBJ2-1	.	.	CASSLRGSEQFF	TGTGCCAGCAGCCTCAGGGGATCAGAGCAGTTCTTC
TRBV29-1	TRBJ1-1	.	.	CSVVRTEAFF	TGCAGCGTTGTTCGCACTGAAGCTTTCTTT
TRBV5-1	TRBJ1-1	.	TRBD1	CASSLAAGGQNTEAFF	TGCGCCAGCAGCTTGGCCGCAGGGGGTCAGAACACTGAAGCTTTCTTT
TRBV5-1	TRBJ2-1	.	TRBD1	CASSLGTDSYNEQFF	TGCGCCAGCAGCCTCGGGACAGACTCCTACAATGAGCAGTTCTTC
TRBV10-2	TRBJ2-1	.	.	CASSATTAANEQFF	TGCGCCAGCAGTGCGACGACTGCGGCCAATGAGCAGTTCTTC
TRBV4-3	TRBJ1-4	.	.	CASSQDRAGAGNEKLFF	TGCGCCAGCAGCCAAGATAGGGCAGGGGCGGGTAATGAAAAACTGTTTTTT
TRBV2	TRBJ1-2	.	.	CASITDSKHYGYTF	TGTGCCAGCATCACAGACAGCAAACATTATGGCTACACCTTC
TRBV7-2	TRBJ2-1	.	TRBD2	CASSPGLAGNNEQFF	TGTGCCAGCAGCCCAGGACTAGCGGGGAACAATGAGCAGTTCTTC
TRBV6-4	TRBJ1-6	.	.	CASSDRGGYNSPLHF	TGTGCCAGCAGTGATAGGGGTGGTTATAATTCACCCCTCCACTTT
TRBV16	TRBJ2-7	.	.	CASSQSYRDEQYF	TGTGCCAGCAGCCAATCGTACAGGGACGAGCAGTACTTC
TRBV19	TRBJ1-5	.	TRBD1	CASSSGQEISNQPQHF	TGTGCCAGTAGCTCAGGACAGGAAATTAGCAATCAGCCCCAGCATTTT
TRBV25-1	TRBJ2-4	.	.	CASSENRDIQYF	TGTGCCAGCAGTGAGAACAGGGACATTCAGTACTTC
TRBV29-1	TRBJ2-5	.	.	CSGQGSSKGTQYF	TGCAGCGGCCAGGGTTCTTCTAAGGGGACCCAGTACTTC
TRBV27	TRBJ2-2	.	TRBD2	CASSPRNSGSYTGELFF	TGTGCCAGCAGCCCTCGGAATAGCGGGAGTTATACCGGGGAGCTGTTTTTT
TRBV21-1	TRBJ1-5	few	.	CASSKPGQGGQPQHF	TGTGCCAGCAGCAAACCAGGACAGGGCGGTCAGCCCCAGCATTTT
TRBV9	TRBJ2-2	.	.	CASSVAGEQTGELFF	TGTGCCAGCAGCGTAGCGGGAGAGCAAACCGGGGAGCTGTTTTTT
TRBV5-1	TRBJ2-5	.	.	CASSLEQEETQYF	TGCGCCAGCAGCTTGGAACAAGAAGAGACCCAGTACTTC
TRBV6-2/TRBV6-3	TRBJ2-3	.	TRBD2	CASSLGAGVTDTQYF	TGTGCCAGCAGCCTAGGCGCGGGAGTAACAGATACGCAGTATTTT
TRBV7-2	TRBJ1-2	.	.	CASSLGGGAGGYGYTF	TGTGCCAGCAGCTTGGGTGGGGGCGCGGGGGGCTATGGCTACACCTTC
TRBV25-1	TRBJ2-2	.	.	CASSESLTGELFF	TGTGCCAGCAGTGAATCCCTTACCGGGGAGCTGTTTTTT